What follows are 10 T cell receptor beta chains derived from one specimen sequenced in a study of blood T cell repertoires in COVID-19. Clones were read by immunoSEQ multiplex PCR, and TCRdb kept only the in-frame ones, dropping some. The sample has approximately 73,000 clones, around nine tenths seen once. The sample taken for sequencing was peripheral blood. These TCRs come from a woman aged 55-69 years with acute or convalescent COVID-19.

V and J are TRBV3-1 (or the pseudogene TRBV3-2) and TRBJ2-3; D is perhaps TRBD2 (5 bases). The CDR3 is 15 amino acids. Trimming took 2 bases from V and 3 from J, leaving 12 bases between them. From germline, CDR1 is LGHDT and CDR2 YNNKEL (reference sequence). CDR3 DNA sequence: TGTGCCAGCAGCCAACAAGGATGGGAGACAGATACGCAGTATTTT. Amino acid sequence: CASSQQGWETDTQYF.

This chain links TRBV29-1 with TRBJ1-1; 8 bases agree with TRBD1. This CDR3 has 13 residues. The germline V gene has CDR1 SQVTM and CDR2 ANQGSEA. Trimming cost V 5 bases and J 3 bases; bases outside gene matches: 5. This CDR3 reads CSVNRGFDTEAFF. CDR3 in DNA: TGCAGCGTTAACAGGGGGTTCGACACTGAAGCTTTCTTT.

The CDR3 sequence: CASSLGLAGGYNEQFF. The CDR3 nucleotides read TGTGCCAGCAGCTTAGGGCTAGCGGGGGGTTACAATGAGCAGTTCTTC. The chain has TRBV11-2 and TRBJ2-1; 11 bases are shared with TRBD2. Germline V gene sequence: CDR1 SGHAT, CDR2 FQNNGV. The CDR3 has 16 residues. The ends lost 1 base at V and 4 bases at J; junction bases unmatched: 3.

J is TRBJ2-5 and V is TRBV5-1; 7 nucleotides agree with TRBD2. The CDR3 spans 15 residues. The germline gives CDR1 SGHRS, CDR2 YFSETQ. V gave up 4 bases and J gave up 3 bases; unmatched junction bases: 9. The CDR3 region is CASSKSGEREETQYF. The CDR3 region has the DNA TGCGCCAGCAGCAAGAGCGGGGAGAGGGAAGAGACCCAGTACTTC.

The chain has TRBV18 and TRBJ2-2, with 8 bases lining up with TRBD2. This CDR3 comprises 15 residues. Germline trimming cut 3 bases from V and 2 bases from J; bases unmatched to any gene: 2. Germline CDR1 reads KGHSH; CDR2 reads LQKENI. The CDR3 DNA sequence: TGTGCCAGCTCACCTAGCGGGATTAACACCGGGGAGCTGTTTTTT. Its protein product is CASSPSGINTGELFF. Full variable domain (missing parts from reference TRBV18 and TRBJ2-2): NAGVMQNPRHLVRRRGQEARLRCSPMKGHSHVYWYRQLPEEGLKFMVYLQKENIIDESGMPKERFSAEFPKEGPSILRIQQVVRGDSAAYFCASSPSGINTGELFFGEGSRLTVL.

This clone was seen a single time. This chain connects TRBV29-1 to TRBJ2-1; TRBD2 agrees at 7 bases. The J segment lost 4 bases and the V segment lost 4 bases, leaving 1 base of the junction unmatched. The germline gives CDR1 SQVTM, CDR2 ANQGSEA. The CDR3 is 12 residues long. The CDR3 protein is CSVGGGYNEQFF. The CDR3 region has the DNA TGCAGCGTTGGCGGGGGTTACAATGAGCAGTTCTTC.

This clone was recorded a few times. The J gene is TRBJ1-2, the V gene TRBV7-9, with 8 nucleotides matching TRBD1. This CDR3 has 13 residues. Germline values: CDR1 SEHNR, CDR2 FQNEAQ (reference sequence). The junction had 6 bases not matched to a gene; V was cut back by 1 base and J by 11 bases. CDR3 sequence reads: CASSLERTGLYTF. Written as DNA, the CDR3 is TGTGCCAGCAGCTTAGAGAGGACAGGGTTGTACACCTTC.

The V call is TRBV24-1, the J call TRBJ2-5; D may be TRBD2 (5 bases). This CDR3 region has 19 residues. From germline, CDR1 is KGHDR and CDR2 SFDVKD. V lost 0 bases, J lost 0 bases, and 19 bases lay in between. DNA of the CDR3: TGTGCCACCAGTGATTTGCTGGTTCAGGACTCCTGGTACCAAGAGACCCAGTACTTC. Its translation is CATSDLLVQDSWYQETQYF.

The chain combines TRBV6-2 or TRBV6-3 with TRBJ1-4; maybe TRBD1 (6 bases). V lost 0 bases to trimming and J lost 3 bases, with 23 bases between them. The CDR3 contains 20 residues. Germline values: CDR1 MNHEY, CDR2 SVGEGT. The CDR3 region is CASSYSNPASRGESNEKLFF. CDR3 coding DNA: TGTGCCAGCAGTTACTCGAACCCGGCTTCCAGGGGAGAGTCTAATGAAAAACTGTTTTTT.

V is TRBV6-5 and J is TRBJ1-5; D gene unclear. Between the trimmed V and J ends, which lost 5 bases and 2 bases, there was a span of 7 bases. The CDR3 length is 13 residues. Germline loops: CDR1 MNHEY, CDR2 SVGAGI. CDR3 in amino acids: CASSRQGNQPQHF. The CDR3 nucleotides are TGTGCCAGCAGTCGGCAGGGCAATCAGCCCCAGCATTTT.